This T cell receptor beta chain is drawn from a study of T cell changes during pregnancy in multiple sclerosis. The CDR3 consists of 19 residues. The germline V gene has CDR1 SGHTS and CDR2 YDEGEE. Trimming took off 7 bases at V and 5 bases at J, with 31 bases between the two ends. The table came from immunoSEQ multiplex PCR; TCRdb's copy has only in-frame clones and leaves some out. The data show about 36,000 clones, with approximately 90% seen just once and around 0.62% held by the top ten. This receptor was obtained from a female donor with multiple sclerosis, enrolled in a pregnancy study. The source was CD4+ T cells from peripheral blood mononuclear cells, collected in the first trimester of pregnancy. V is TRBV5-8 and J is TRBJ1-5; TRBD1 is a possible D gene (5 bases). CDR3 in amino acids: CASRGGGDRWPRLDQPQHF. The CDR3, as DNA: TGTGCCAGCCGGGGGGGAGGGGACCGTTGGCCTAGATTGGATCAGCCCCAGCATTTT.